Presented here are 30 T cell receptor beta chains from one specimen sequenced in a study of blood T cell repertoires in COVID-19. Method: immunoSEQ multiplex PCR; TCRdb's copy keeps in-frame clones and lacks some. The sample holds roughly 100,000 clones, roughly 80% seen once. Sample: peripheral blood. The receptors originated from a woman between 70 and 85 years old with acute or convalescent COVID-19.

The rearrangement links TRBV18 to TRBJ1-4; 8 positions agree with TRBD1. Germline V lookup: CDR1 KGHSH, CDR2 LQKENI. The CDR3 extends over 17 amino acids. J gave up 7 bases and V 1 base, and 11 bases lay outside the gene matches. The CDR3, as DNA: TGTGCCAGCTCACCACTTATCCCGGGGACAGGAGGTGAAAAACTGTTTTTT. This translates into CASSPLIPGTGGEKLFF.

The rearrangement uses TRBV18 and TRBJ2-5; 10 bases map to TRBD1. Trimming removed 6 bases from V and 1 base from J; junction bases left unmatched: 8. The germline CDR1 and CDR2 sequences are KGHSH and LQKENI. CDR3 length: 16 amino acids. DNA for the CDR3: TGTGCCAGCTCCCGGACAGGGGGTTACCTCCAAGAGACCCAGTACTTC. Protein product: CASSRTGGYLQETQYF.

The chain links TRBV5-1 to TRBJ1-5, with TRBD1 matching 8 bases. V dropped 0 bases and J dropped 1; count of bases not matched to a gene: 3. The length of the CDR3 is 16 residues. Germline V lookup: CDR1 SGHRS, CDR2 YFSETQ. The CDR3 region has the DNA TGCGCCAGCAGCTTGGGGACAGGGCTGAGCAATCAGCCCCAGCATTTT. It encodes CASSLGTGLSNQPQHF. The entire variable domain, with the rest obtained from reference TRBV5-1 and TRBJ1-5, is as follows: KAGVTQTPRYLIKTRGQQVTLSCSPISGHRSVSWYQQTPGQGLQFLFEYFSETQRNKGNFPGRFSGRQFSNSRSEMNVSTLELGDSALYLCASSLGTGLSNQPQHFGDGTRLSIL.

This clone was seen a single time. The chain joins TRBV30 to TRBJ2-3; 8 nucleotides agree with TRBD1. The CDR3 is made up of 14 amino acids. Germline V gene sequence: CDR1 GTSNPN, CDR2 SVGIG (reference sequence). With 4 bases clipped from V and 6 bases from J, the junction kept 9 bases outside the gene matches. This CDR3 is CAWNRQGLLDTQYF. The CDR3 DNA reads as TGTGCCTGGAATAGACAGGGGCTTTTGGATACGCAGTATTTT.

J is TRBJ1-2 and V is TRBV28, with D tentatively TRBD1 (6 bases). The CDR3 is 14 amino acids. Between the trimmed V and J ends, which lost 1 base and 7 bases, there was a span of 13 bases. Germline V gene lookup returns CDR1 MDHEN and CDR2 SYDVKM. For the CDR3, the DNA is TGTGCCAGCAGTTTATATCAGGGGCGAGGTGGCTACACCTTC. Translating it yields CASSLYQGRGGYTF.

The gene calls are TRBV11-1 and TRBJ2-5, with 8 bases aligning to TRBD1. V lost 5 bases and J lost 5; bases outside the gene matches: 10. The germline gives CDR1 SGHAT, CDR2 FQDESV (reference sequence). The CDR3 runs 15 residues. The CDR3 region has the DNA TGTGCCAGCAGCCCGGACAGGGCCTTTGGGGAGACCCAGTACTTC. Its translation is CASSPDRAFGETQYF.

The rearrangement joins TRBV5-4 to TRBJ2-2; the match to TRBD2 covers 14 bases. After removal of 3 bases from V and 6 bases from J, the junction contained 4 bases not matched to a gene. This CDR3 region has 16 residues. CDR1 and CDR2 (germline): SGHNT, YYREEE (reference sequence). For the CDR3, the DNA is TGTGCCAGCAGCTATGGACTAGCGGGGGGTCCCGGGGAGCTGTTTTTT. This encodes CASSYGLAGGPGELFF.

This chain links TRBV19 with TRBJ2-1; TRBD1 is a possible D gene (6 bases). This CDR3 is built from 14 residues. With 6 bases removed from V and 5 bases from J, the gap between germline ends came to 14 bases. Looked up from germline, CDR1 is LNHDA and CDR2 is SQIVND (reference sequence). CDR3 region: CASRSPGQNNEQFF. For the CDR3, the DNA is TGTGCCAGTAGAAGCCCCGGACAGAACAATGAGCAGTTCTTC.

The rearrangement links TRBV6-5 to TRBJ1-6, with D possibly being TRBD1 (5 bases). Per germline, CDR1 MNHEY and CDR2 SVGAGI. V shed 5 bases and J shed 7 bases, with 15 bases lying between them. The CDR3 sequence is 15 residues long. Here the CDR3 DNA reads TGTGCCAGCAGTCCCCCCCGGGGGGGAAATTCACCCCTCCACTTT. It encodes CASSPPRGGNSPLHF.

The gene calls are TRBV25-1 and TRBJ2-2; maybe TRBD1 (5 bases). Germline V gene lookup returns CDR1 MGHDK and CDR2 SYGVNS. The CDR3 runs 14 residues. Trimming pared 2 bases from V and 7 bases from J, leaving 11 bases between. Here the CDR3 reads CASSEARVGGELFF. CDR3 DNA: TGTGCCAGCAGTGAAGCCAGGGTAGGCGGGGAGCTGTTTTTT.

This sequence joins TRBV6-5 and TRBJ2-3; TRBD2 matches 14 bases. Germline CDR1 MNHEY, CDR2 SVGAGI. The J segment lost 4 bases and the V segment lost 4 bases, leaving 1 base of the junction unmatched. This CDR3 region has 15 residues. The CDR3 reads CASSLTSGGADTQYF. For the CDR3, the DNA is TGTGCCAGCAGTTTGACTAGCGGGGGGGCAGATACGCAGTATTTT.

This clone was seen a few times. The chain has TRBV9 and TRBJ2-1; TRBD1 is a possible D gene (6 bases). Germline V CDR1 and CDR2: SGDLS, YYNGEE. CDR3 length equals 13 residues. V lost 0 bases and J lost 9, with 10 bases in between. The DNA of the CDR3 is TGTGCCAGCAGCGTAGTGGAACAGGGTGAGCAGTTCTTC. Its translation is CASSVVEQGEQFF. The entire variable domain, with the rest obtained from reference TRBV9 and TRBJ2-1, is as follows: DSGVTQTPKHLITATGQRVTLRCSPRSGDLSVYWYQQSLDQGLQFLIQYYNGEERAKGNILERFSAQQFPDLHSELNLSSLELGDSALYFCASSVVEQGEQFFGPGTRLTVL.

The table lists this clone with a count of one. This chain connects TRBV3-1 (or the pseudogene TRBV3-2) to TRBJ1-2, with TRBD1 identical over 7 bases. The ends lost 4 bases at V and 3 bases at J; junction bases unmatched: 5. Germline V gene lookup returns CDR1 LGHDT and CDR2 YNNKEL (reference sequence). This CDR3 is 14 amino acids long. CDR3 coding DNA: TGTGCCAGCAGCCCCCCGGGACAGCACTATGGCTACACCTTC. It codes for CASSPPGQHYGYTF.

This chain joins TRBV7-8 and TRBJ2-7; the D is unclear. This CDR3 comprises 14 residues. V dropped 1 base and J dropped 0 bases, with 7 bases sitting between them. The germline gives CDR1 SGHVS, CDR2 FQNEAQ. The CDR3, as DNA: TGTGCCAGCAGCTTAGGAGGTTTCTCCTACGAGCAGTACTTC. Translation: CASSLGGFSYEQYF.

This clone occurred many times. The V call is TRBV5-1, the J call TRBJ2-7; D possibly corresponds to TRBD1 (6 bases). The CDR3 sequence is 14 residues long. Germline V gene lookup returns CDR1 SGHRS and CDR2 YFSETQ. V shed 3 bases and J shed 2 bases, with 12 bases lying between them. DNA for the CDR3: TGCGCCAGCAGCTCGGCAGGGGTGGCCTACGAGCAGTACTTC. It specifies CASSSAGVAYEQYF.

The rearrangement joins TRBV7-2 to TRBJ1-4; D might be TRBD1 (5 bases). CDR1 is SGHTA, CDR2 FQGNSA, per germline. V lost 0 bases, J lost 7 bases, and 15 bases lay in between. The CDR3 has 16 amino acids. CDR3: CASSLAGGGIFEKLFF. The CDR3 DNA reads TGTGCCAGCAGCTTAGCGGGTGGGGGGATATTTGAAAAACTGTTTTTT.

This chain uses TRBV12-3 or TRBV12-4 with TRBJ2-3; D is uncertain. Trimming cost V 8 bases and J 4 bases, with 7 bases left between them. The CDR3 has 11 residues. The CDR3 nucleotides are TGTGCCAGCGGTTGGCCAGATACGCAGTATTTT. Encoded protein: CASGWPDTQYF.

The J gene is TRBJ1-4, the V gene TRBV11-2; 10 bases map to TRBD1. This CDR3 has 14 amino acids. Looked up from germline, CDR1 is SGHAT and CDR2 is FQNNGV. Germline trimming cut 5 bases from V and 4 bases from J; bases unmatched to any gene: 1. CDR3 DNA sequence: TGTGCCAGCAGCCGGGACAGGGGTAATGAAAAACTGTTTTTT. Encoded protein: CASSRDRGNEKLFF.

The chain recombines TRBV7-9 with TRBJ2-7; D gene unclear. Germline V gives CDR1 SEHNR, CDR2 FQNEAQ (reference sequence). The CDR3 is 13 amino acids. The V and J ends lost 8 bases and 5 bases respectively, with 16 bases between them. DNA for the CDR3: TGTGCCAGCGGCTGGGCAGACCTGAACGAGCAGTACTTC. It specifies CASGWADLNEQYF.

The chain has TRBV10-3 and TRBJ1-5; the match to TRBD1 covers 10 bases. CDR3 length: 14 amino acids. CDR1 and CDR2 from the germline V gene are ENHRY and SYGVKD. V lost 5 bases to trimming and J lost 5 bases; unmatched junction nucleotides: 3. The CDR3: CAISRTGGDQPQHF. Written as DNA, the CDR3 is TGTGCCATCAGTAGGACAGGGGGGGATCAGCCCCAGCATTTT.

V usage is TRBV25-1 and J usage is TRBJ1-1; 9 bases line up with TRBD1. In germline, CDR1 is MGHDK, CDR2 SYGVNS. The CDR3 has 15 residues. The junction had 12 bases not matched to a gene; V was cut back by 4 bases and J by 9 bases. CDR3 DNA sequence: TGTGCCAGCAGTGGATCGGACAGGGGTTTGCGTAAAGCTTTCTTT. It specifies CASSGSDRGLRKAFF.

This chain connects TRBV4-3 to TRBJ2-3; 13 bases map to TRBD2. With 3 bases clipped from V and 6 bases from J, the junction kept 12 bases outside the gene matches. Germline V gene data show CDR1 as LGHNA and CDR2 as YSLEER. The CDR3 loop spans 18 amino acids. CDR3 sequence reads: CASSQSSSTSGGKDTQYF. CDR3 in DNA: TGCGCCAGCAGCCAGTCTTCTTCGACTAGCGGGGGGAAGGATACGCAGTATTTT.

V and J are TRBV5-1 and TRBJ2-3; D is undetermined. Trimming took 4 bases from V and 2 from J, leaving 17 bases between them. This CDR3 has 16 residues. Germline CDR1 is SGHRS and CDR2 is YFSETQ. This CDR3 reads CASSMGQSRSTDTQYF. CDR3 coding DNA: TGCGCCAGCAGCATGGGCCAATCGCGGTCCACAGATACGCAGTATTTT.

The rearrangement links TRBV2 to TRBJ2-3; tentative D call: TRBD2 (5 bases). Germline-derived CDR1 and CDR2 are SNHLY and FYNNEI. V shed 6 bases and J shed 0 bases, with 19 bases lying between them. This CDR3 contains 17 residues. As DNA, the CDR3 is TGTGCCAGCAGCGAGACCCCGGACTCAGCTAGCACAGATACGCAGTATTTT. Residues: CASSETPDSASTDTQYF.

The chain employs TRBV19 and TRBJ2-5, with a weak D call TRBD1 (6 bases). The length of the CDR3 is 13 residues. CDR1 and CDR2 from the germline V gene are LNHDA and SQIVND (reference sequence). With 3 bases removed from V and 5 bases from J, the gap between germline ends came to 10 bases. The chain's CDR3 is CASSMGARETQYF. In DNA, the CDR3 is TGTGCCAGTAGTATGGGGGCGCGGGAGACCCAGTACTTC.

This clone appeared once. This chain connects TRBV5-1 to TRBJ1-2; possibly TRBD1 for D (6 bases). The V end was cut by 1 base, the J end by 7 bases, with 11 bases between. The CDR3 is 13 amino acids. Germline-derived CDR1 and CDR2 are SGHRS and YFSETQ. CDR3 DNA: TGCGCCAGCAGCTTGACAGGGCCGGGTGGCTACACCTTC. Residues: CASSLTGPGGYTF.

The V call is TRBV2, the J call TRBJ2-5; TRBD1 agrees at 7 bases. This CDR3 region has 14 residues. Germline trimming cut 7 bases from V and 5 bases from J; bases unmatched to any gene: 10. The germline V gene has CDR1 SNHLY and CDR2 FYNNEI. For the CDR3, the DNA is TGTGCCAGCAAGAGAGGGGGCAGAGGGGAGACCCAGTACTTC. Its translation is CASKRGGRGETQYF.

The chain joins TRBV7-8 to TRBJ1-3; possibly TRBD1 for D (5 bases). Trimming shortened V by 1 base and J by 0 bases, and 10 bases separated the two germline ends. Germline V CDR1 and CDR2: SGHVS, FQNEAQ. CDR3 length: 16 residues. The chain's CDR3 is CASSLGWGDSGNTIYF. The CDR3 DNA reads as TGTGCCAGCAGCTTAGGGTGGGGCGACTCTGGAAACACCATATATTTT.

The V call is TRBV7-9, the J call TRBJ2-5, with 8 bases fitting TRBD1. CDR1 is SEHNR, CDR2 FQNEAQ, per germline (reference sequence). The CDR3 consists of 15 residues. Trimming took 2 bases from V and 5 from J; bases not matched to a gene: 7. This chain's CDR3 is CASSLRTGLGETQYF. The CDR3 DNA sequence: TGTGCCAGCAGCTTAAGGACAGGGCTGGGGGAGACCCAGTACTTC.

A word on this clone: The sample carries other DNA sequences with the same CDR3. The chain combines TRBV29-1 with TRBJ1-5; TRBD1 matches 7 bases. CDR1 SQVTM and CDR2 ANQGSEA come from the germline V gene. V was clipped by 4 bases and J by 6 bases; unmatched bases: 3. This CDR3 region has 12 residues. CDR3 residues: CSVGQGGQPQHF. The CDR3 bases are TGCAGCGTTGGTCAGGGGGGTCAGCCCCAGCATTTT. The full variable domain, rest sourced from reference TRBV29-1 and TRBJ1-5, is SAVISQKPSRDICQRGTSLTIQCQVDSQVTMMFWYRQQPGQSLTLIATANQGSEATYESGFVIDKFPISRPNLTFSTLTVSNMSPEDSSIYLCSVGQGGQPQHFGDGTRLSIL.